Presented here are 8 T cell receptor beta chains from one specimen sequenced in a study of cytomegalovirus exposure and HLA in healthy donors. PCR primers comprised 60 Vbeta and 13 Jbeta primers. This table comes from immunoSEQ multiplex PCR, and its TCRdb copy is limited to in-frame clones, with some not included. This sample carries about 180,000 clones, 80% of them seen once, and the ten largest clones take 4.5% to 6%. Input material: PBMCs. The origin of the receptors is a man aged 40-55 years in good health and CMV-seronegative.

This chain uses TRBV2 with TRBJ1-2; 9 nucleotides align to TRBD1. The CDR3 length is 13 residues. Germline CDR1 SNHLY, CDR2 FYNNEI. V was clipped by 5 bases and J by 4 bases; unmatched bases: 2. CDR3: CASSTGGFYGYTF. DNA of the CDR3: TGTGCCAGCAGTACAGGGGGCTTCTATGGCTACACCTTC.

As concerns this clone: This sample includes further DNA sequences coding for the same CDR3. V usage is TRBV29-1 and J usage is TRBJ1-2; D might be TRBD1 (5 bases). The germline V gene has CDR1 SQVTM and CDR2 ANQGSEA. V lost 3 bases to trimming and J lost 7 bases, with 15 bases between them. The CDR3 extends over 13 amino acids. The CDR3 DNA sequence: TGCAGCGTTGAGGATAGGGGAGGCGGTGGCTACACCTTC. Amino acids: CSVEDRGGGGYTF.

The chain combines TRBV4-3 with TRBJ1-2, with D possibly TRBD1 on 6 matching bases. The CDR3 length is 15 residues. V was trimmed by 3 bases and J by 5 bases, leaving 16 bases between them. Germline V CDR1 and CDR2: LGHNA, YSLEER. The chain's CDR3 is CASSQTTGLGYGYTF. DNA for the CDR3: TGCGCCAGCAGCCAGACTACAGGGCTTGGGTATGGCTACACCTTC.

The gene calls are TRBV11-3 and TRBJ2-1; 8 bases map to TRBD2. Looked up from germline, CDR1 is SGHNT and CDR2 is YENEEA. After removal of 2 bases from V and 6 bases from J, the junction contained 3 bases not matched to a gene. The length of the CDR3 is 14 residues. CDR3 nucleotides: TGTGCCAGCAGCTTAAAACTAGCGGCCAATGAGCAGTTCTTC. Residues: CASSLKLAANEQFF.

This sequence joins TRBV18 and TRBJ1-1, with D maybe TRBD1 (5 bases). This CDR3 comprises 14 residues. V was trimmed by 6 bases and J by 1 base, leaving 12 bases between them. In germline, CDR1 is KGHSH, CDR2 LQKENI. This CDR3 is CASSPGHPNTEAFF. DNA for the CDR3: TGTGCCAGCTCCCCCGGACACCCGAACACTGAAGCTTTCTTT.

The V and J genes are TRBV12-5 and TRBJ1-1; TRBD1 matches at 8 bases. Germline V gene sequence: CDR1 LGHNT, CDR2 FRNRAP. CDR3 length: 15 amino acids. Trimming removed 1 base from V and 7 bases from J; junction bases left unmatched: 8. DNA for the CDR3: TGTGCTAGTGGTTTGGCGTCAGGGGGCATTGGTGAAGCTTTCTTT. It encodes CASGLASGGIGEAFF.

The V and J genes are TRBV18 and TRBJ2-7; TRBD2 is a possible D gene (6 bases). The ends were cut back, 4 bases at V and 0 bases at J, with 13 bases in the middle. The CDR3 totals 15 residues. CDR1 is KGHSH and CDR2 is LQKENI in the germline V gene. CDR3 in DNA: TGTGCCAGCTCACGGGACTCCTGGAGCTCCTACGAGCAGTACTTC. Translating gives CASSRDSWSSYEQYF.

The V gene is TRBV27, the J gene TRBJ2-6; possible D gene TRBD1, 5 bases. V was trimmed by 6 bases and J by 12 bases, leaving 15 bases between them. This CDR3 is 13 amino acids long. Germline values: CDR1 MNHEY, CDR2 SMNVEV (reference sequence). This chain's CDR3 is CASSPGHTTVLTF. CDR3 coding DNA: TGTGCCAGCAGCCCAGGACATACCACCGTCCTGACTTTC.